This T cell receptor beta chain stems from a study of blood T cell repertoires in COVID-19. Looking at the study overall: Collection of acute and convalescent COVID-19 samples took place in the United States, Italy and Spain.

Methods used by the authors: Nucleated cell counts were estimated from reference gene primer amplification. Measured with immunoSEQ multiplex PCR; TCRdb has only the in-frame clones, and not every one. Clone size and the V and J calls come from that table; the DNA yielded D and trimming. The data hold roughly 95,000 clones, with about 81% observed a single time. Between the trimmed V and J ends, which lost 1 base and 4 bases, there was a span of 19 bases. The CDR3 has 17 amino acids. Germline CDR1 is LGHDT and CDR2 is YNNKEL (reference sequence). V and J are TRBV3-1 (or the pseudogene TRBV3-2) and TRBJ1-2; D possibly corresponds to TRBD1 (5 bases). This receptor was identified in a man aged 55 to 69 with acute or convalescent COVID-19. The sample comprised peripheral blood. CDR3 loop: CASSQVPAGRRSYGYTF. For the CDR3, the DNA is TGTGCCAGCAGCCAAGTGCCGGCGGGACGGAGATCCTATGGCTACACCTTC.